This TCR beta chain was captured by sequencing in a study of OX40 agonist ivuxolimab in advanced cancers. Overall study: People in dose escalation had one of these cancers: hepatocellular carcinoma, melanoma, renal cell or head and neck cancer. General study findings and limits: The study observed clonal expansion of CD4+ and CD8+ blood T cells by week 6 at 0.1 to 3.0 mg/kg. On average, a greater number of expanded clones characterised CD8+ T cells relative to CD4+.

Of note for this clone: The antigen is undetermined.

Generated by immunoSEQ multiplex PCR, the TCRdb table keeps only in-frame clones and is missing some. The sample lists 50,000 or so clones; about 93% were seen once. Germline V gives CDR1 SEHNR, CDR2 FQNEAQ (reference sequence). Losses at the gene ends were 8 bases for V and 3 bases for J; bases not matched to a gene: 5. CDR3 length: 13 residues. This TCR came from an adult with an advanced solid tumor such as melanoma, head and neck, liver or kidney cancer. The V call is TRBV7-9, the J call TRBJ2-7; 9 bases line up with TRBD2. The sequencing here drew on CD4+ or CD8+ T cells sorted from blood, taken in a trial of the OX40 agonist ivuxolimab. CDR3 bases: TGTGCCAGCGGGGGTAGCGGGAGCTACGAGCAGTACTTC. It yields the protein CASGGSGSYEQYF.